This entry lists 19 T cell receptor beta chains sequenced from one sample in a study of blood T cell repertoires in COVID-19. Measured with immunoSEQ multiplex PCR; TCRdb has only the in-frame clones, and not every one. The sample lists roughly 150,000 clones, approximately 81% seen once, with approximately 18% in the top ten. Sequencing was performed on PBMCs or T cells enriched from blood (not recorded which). The receptors here all came from a man in his sixties who had recovered from COVID-19.

This clone was detected a few times. The V and J genes are TRBV20-1 and TRBJ1-5; perhaps TRBD1 as D (5 bases). This CDR3 contains 15 residues. With 3 bases removed from V and 2 bases from J, the gap between germline ends came to 14 bases. Germline V gene lookup returns CDR1 DFQATT and CDR2 SNEGSKA (reference sequence). The CDR3 region has the DNA TGCAGTGCTAGTTCCCTGGGGGGGGGCAATCAGCCCCAGCATTTT. Residues: CSASSLGGGNQPQHF.

This clone has only one observation. This chain uses TRBV18 with TRBJ2-1, with D maybe TRBD1 (5 bases). Germline CDR1 KGHSH, CDR2 LQKENI. Between the trimmed V and J ends, which lost 5 bases and 7 bases, there was a span of 21 bases. CDR3 length: 16 residues. The CDR3 region is CASSLTTVAYWNEQFF. The CDR3 coding sequence is TGTGCCAGCTCATTAACGACAGTAGCTTACTGGAATGAGCAGTTCTTC.

The chain uses TRBV5-1 and TRBJ2-2, with 7 nucleotides matching TRBD1. V was clipped by 4 bases and J by 7 bases; unmatched bases: 13. The CDR3 covers 16 residues. The germline CDR1 and CDR2 sequences are SGHRS and YFSETQ. CDR3 region: CASSKDRSSMGGELFF. The CDR3 bases are TGCGCCAGCAGCAAGGACAGGTCGAGCATGGGCGGGGAGCTGTTTTTT. Full variable domain (remainder filled in from reference TRBV5-1 and TRBJ2-2): KAGVTQTPRYLIKTRGQQVTLSCSPISGHRSVSWYQQTPGQGLQFLFEYFSETQRNKGNFPGRFSGRQFSNSRSEMNVSTLELGDSALYLCASSKDRSSMGGELFFGEGSRLTVL.

The chain joins TRBV19 to TRBJ2-7; tentative D call: TRBD2 (5 bases). CDR1 and CDR2 (germline): LNHDA, SQIVND (reference sequence). Between the trimmed V and J ends, which lost 4 bases and 0 bases, there was a span of 13 bases. The CDR3 consists of 15 residues. The CDR3 sequence is CASSKISASSYEQYF. The DNA for the CDR3 is TGTGCCAGTAGTAAGATTAGCGCGAGCTCCTACGAGCAGTACTTC. The full variable domain, with the rest looked up from reference TRBV19 and TRBJ2-7, is DGGITQSPKYLFRKEGQNVTLSCEQNLNHDAMYWYRQDPGQGLRLIYYSQIVNDFQKGDIAEGYSVSREKKESFPLTVTSAQKNPTAFYLCASSKISASSYEQYFGPGTRLTVT.

Regarding this clone: One end of the junction is discordant with germline, which a read error may explain. The CDR3 region has the DNA TGTGCCAGCAGTTTGGGCAGGCTCGAGCCCCAGCATTTT. Translation: CASSLGRLEPQHF. V usage is TRBV5-6 and J usage is TRBJ1-5; D not certain. This CDR3 contains 13 residues. In germline, CDR1 is SGHDT, CDR2 YYEEEE.

The chain recombines TRBV19 with TRBJ2-7, with D possibly matching TRBD2 (5 bases). The germline V and J ends were trimmed by 6 bases and 3 bases, with 15 bases remaining between them. The CDR3 spans 14 residues. Germline CDR1 and CDR2: LNHDA and SQIVND (reference sequence). The chain's CDR3 is CASRGMGEGYEQYF. The CDR3 DNA follows: TGTGCCAGTAGAGGGATGGGCGAGGGCTACGAGCAGTACTTC.

The chain links TRBV6-4 to TRBJ2-1; 9 bases fit TRBD2. The CDR3 is made up of 15 amino acids. From germline, CDR1 is MRHNA and CDR2 SNTAGT. The trim removed 3 bases at V and 0 bases at J, leaving 0 bases unmatched. CDR3 sequence: CASSERGGSYNEQFF. The CDR3 coding sequence is TGTGCCAGCAGTGAGCGGGGGGGCTCCTACAATGAGCAGTTCTTC.

The rearrangement joins TRBV5-1 to TRBJ2-7, with D possibly being TRBD1 (6 bases). The CDR3 sequence is 13 residues long. Germline V lookup: CDR1 SGHRS, CDR2 YFSETQ. V was trimmed by 0 bases and J by 6 bases, leaving 10 bases between them. The DNA for the CDR3 is TGCGCCAGCAGCTTGGACAGGGAACGCGAGCAGTACTTC. This gives the protein CASSLDREREQYF.

The J gene is TRBJ2-4, the V gene TRBV29-1; 11 bases match TRBD1. J gave up 2 bases and V 7 bases, and 7 bases lay outside the gene matches. CDR3 size: 15 residues. The V gene's germline CDR1 is SQVTM and CDR2 ANQGSEA. The CDR3, as DNA: TGCAGCGCCCGGAGGACAGGGGGCCCCAAAAACATTCAGTACTTC. Translated: CSARRTGGPKNIQYF.

The chain employs TRBV28 and TRBJ1-6; perhaps TRBD1 as D (6 bases). In germline, CDR1 is MDHEN, CDR2 SYDVKM. Trimming stripped 5 bases from V and 5 bases from J, with 16 bases between. This CDR3 is 16 amino acids long. CDR3 residues: CASSMALGQNNSPLHF. The CDR3 bases are TGTGCCAGCAGTATGGCGTTAGGACAGAATAATTCACCCCTCCACTTT.

The genes are TRBV10-3 and TRBJ2-7, with 8 bases identical to TRBD2. The V and J ends lost 2 bases and 2 bases, in that order; junction bases with no gene match: 5. From germline, CDR1 is ENHRY and CDR2 SYGVKD. The CDR3 runs to 15 residues. CDR3 residues: CAISEVASGPYEQYF. The CDR3, as DNA: TGTGCCATCAGTGAGGTCGCTAGCGGGCCCTACGAGCAGTACTTC.

The chain recombines TRBV11-2 with TRBJ2-7; 10 positions agree with TRBD1. Germline V gene lookup returns CDR1 SGHAT and CDR2 FQNNGV. CDR3 size: 14 residues. Trimming took 1 base from V and 6 from J; bases not matched to a gene: 3. CDR3 nucleotides: TGTGCCAGCAGCTTAGGACAGGGGGCCCTCGAGCAGTACTTC. Translating gives CASSLGQGALEQYF.

V is TRBV12-3 or TRBV12-4 and J is TRBJ1-5; no firm D call. There are 12 residues in the CDR3. The V gene lost 7 bases and the J gene lost 2 bases, with 6 bases spanning the gap. The CDR3 sequence is CASNLGNQPQHF. As DNA, the CDR3 is TGTGCCAGCAATCTAGGCAATCAGCCCCAGCATTTT.

The V call is TRBV5-4, the J call TRBJ2-7; TRBD2 aligns across 11 bases. Looked up from germline, CDR1 is SGHNT and CDR2 is YYREEE (reference sequence). The CDR3 length is 15 residues. Unmatched junction bases numbered 6, after V lost 4 bases and J lost 3 bases. CDR3 sequence (DNA): TGTGCCAGCAGCAAACTAGCGGGAGAAATCTACGAGCAGTACTTC. Residues: CASSKLAGEIYEQYF.

The V gene is TRBV9, the J gene TRBJ1-1; 7 bases fit TRBD1. This CDR3 spans 15 amino acids. V lost 4 bases to trimming and J lost 2 bases; unmatched junction nucleotides: 8. CDR1 and CDR2 (germline): SGDLS, YYNGEE. In nucleotides, the CDR3 is TGTGCCAGCAGCCCTATGACAGGGATAAACACTGAAGCTTTCTTT. This sequence encodes CASSPMTGINTEAFF.

V and J are TRBV18 and TRBJ2-7; 7 nucleotides align to TRBD2. The CDR3 has 16 amino acids. Germline V gene data show CDR1 as KGHSH and CDR2 as LQKENI. Unmatched junction bases numbered 7, after V lost 1 base and J lost 1 base. CDR3: CASSPQGGSTSYEQYF. CDR3 DNA: TGTGCCAGCTCACCACAGGGCGGGAGTACTTCCTACGAGCAGTACTTC.

The V and J genes are TRBV28 and TRBJ2-7; 8 bases align to TRBD2. CDR3 length equals 14 residues. CDR1 is MDHEN and CDR2 is SYDVKM in the germline V gene. The V and J ends lost 7 bases and 5 bases, in that order; junction bases with no gene match: 10. CDR3 coding DNA: TGTGCCAGCAAAGGGACTAGGTTCATTGACGAGCAGTACTTC. Amino acids: CASKGTRFIDEQYF. Together with reference TRBV28 and TRBJ2-7, the CDR3 gives the full variable domain: DVKVTQSSRYLVKRTGEKVFLECVQDMDHENMFWYRQDPGLGLRLIYFSYDVKMKEKGDIPEGYSVSREKKERFSLILESASTNQTSMYLCASKGTRFIDEQYFGPGTRLTVT.

A remark on this clone: One junction end does not reproduce the germline sequence, and a read error may be involved. The chain is built from TRBV7-8 and TRBJ1-6, with unresolved D. The CDR3 covers 15 residues. Germline-derived CDR1 and CDR2 are SGHVS and FQNEAQ. DNA of the CDR3: TGTGCCAGCAGCTTAGAGTCAGGCAATTATTCTCCCCTCCACTTT. Protein product: CASSLESGNYSPLHF.

This clone was recorded a few times. The J gene is TRBJ1-1, the V gene TRBV11-2; D is perhaps TRBD1 (5 bases). Germline CDR1 reads SGHAT; CDR2 reads FQNNGV. This CDR3 contains 17 residues. V lost 0 bases and J 4 bases, leaving 18 bases between the germline ends. CDR3 DNA: TGTGCCAGCAGCTTAGATCGAAGGTACCAGGGTGTCACTGAAGCTTTCTTT. This sequence encodes CASSLDRRYQGVTEAFF.